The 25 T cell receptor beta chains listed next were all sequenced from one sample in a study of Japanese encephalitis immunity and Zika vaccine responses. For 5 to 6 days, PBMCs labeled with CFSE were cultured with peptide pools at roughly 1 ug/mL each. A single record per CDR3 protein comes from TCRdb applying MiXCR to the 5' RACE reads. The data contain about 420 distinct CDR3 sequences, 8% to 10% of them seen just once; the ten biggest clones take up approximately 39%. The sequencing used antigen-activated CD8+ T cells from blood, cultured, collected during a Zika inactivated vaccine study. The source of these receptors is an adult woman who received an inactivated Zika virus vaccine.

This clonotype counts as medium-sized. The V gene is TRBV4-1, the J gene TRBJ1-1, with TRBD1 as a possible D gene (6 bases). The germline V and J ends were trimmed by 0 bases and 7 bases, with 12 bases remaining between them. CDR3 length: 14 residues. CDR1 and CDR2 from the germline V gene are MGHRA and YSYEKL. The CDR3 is CASSQDSHRVEAFF. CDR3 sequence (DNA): TGCGCCAGCAGCCAAGATTCCCACAGGGTTGAAGCTTTCTTT.

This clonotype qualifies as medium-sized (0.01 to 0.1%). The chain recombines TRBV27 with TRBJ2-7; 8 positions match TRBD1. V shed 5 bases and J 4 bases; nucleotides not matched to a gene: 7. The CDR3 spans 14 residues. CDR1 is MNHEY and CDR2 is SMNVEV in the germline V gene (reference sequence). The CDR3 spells CASSADRVGYEQYF. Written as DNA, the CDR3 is TGTGCCAGCAGTGCGGACAGGGTGGGGTACGAGCAGTACTTC.

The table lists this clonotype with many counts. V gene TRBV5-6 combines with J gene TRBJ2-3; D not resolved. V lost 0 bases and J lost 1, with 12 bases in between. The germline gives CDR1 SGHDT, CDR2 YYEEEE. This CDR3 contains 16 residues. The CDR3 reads CASSLASLWGTDTQYF. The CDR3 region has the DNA TGTGCCAGCAGCTTGGCGAGTCTGTGGGGCACAGATACGCAGTATTTT.

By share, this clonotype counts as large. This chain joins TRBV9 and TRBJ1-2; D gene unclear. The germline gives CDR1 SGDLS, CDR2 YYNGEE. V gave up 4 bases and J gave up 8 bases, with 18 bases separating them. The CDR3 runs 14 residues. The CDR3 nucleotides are TGTGCCAGCAGCCCATCGGACGGCCATGGGGGCTACACCTTC. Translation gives CASSPSDGHGGYTF. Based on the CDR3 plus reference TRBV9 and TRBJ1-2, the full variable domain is DSGVTQTPKHLITATGQRVTLRCSPRSGDLSVYWYQQSLDQGLQFLIQYYNGEERAKGNILERFSAQQFPDLHSELNLSSLELGDSALYFCASSPSDGHGGYTFGSGTRLTVV.

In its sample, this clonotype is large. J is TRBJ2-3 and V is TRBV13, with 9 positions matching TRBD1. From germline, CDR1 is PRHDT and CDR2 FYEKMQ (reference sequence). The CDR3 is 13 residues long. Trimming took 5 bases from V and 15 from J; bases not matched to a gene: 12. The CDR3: CASSPRDRARAYF. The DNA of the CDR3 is TGTGCCAGCAGCCCCCGGGACAGGGCAAGAGCTTATTTT.

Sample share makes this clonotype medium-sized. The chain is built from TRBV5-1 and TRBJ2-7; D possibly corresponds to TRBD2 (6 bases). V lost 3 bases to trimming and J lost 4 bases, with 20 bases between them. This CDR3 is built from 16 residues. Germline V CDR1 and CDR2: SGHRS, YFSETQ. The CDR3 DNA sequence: TGCGCCAGCAGCTCACACAAACTAGCCTTGGCATACGAGCAGTACTTC. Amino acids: CASSSHKLALAYEQYF.

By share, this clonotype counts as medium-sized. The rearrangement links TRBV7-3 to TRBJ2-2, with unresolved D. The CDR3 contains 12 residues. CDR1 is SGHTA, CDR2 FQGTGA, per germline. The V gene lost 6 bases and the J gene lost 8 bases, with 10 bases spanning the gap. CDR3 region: CASSYRPGELFF. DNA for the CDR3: TGTGCCAGCAGTTACAGACCGGGGGAGCTGTTTTTT. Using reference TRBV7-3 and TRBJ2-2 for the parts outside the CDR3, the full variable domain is GAGVSQTPSNKVTEKGKYVELRCDPISGHTALYWYRQSLGQGPEFLIYFQGTGAADDSGLPNDRFFAVRPEGSVSTLKIQRTERGDSAVYLCASSYRPGELFFGEGSRLTVL.

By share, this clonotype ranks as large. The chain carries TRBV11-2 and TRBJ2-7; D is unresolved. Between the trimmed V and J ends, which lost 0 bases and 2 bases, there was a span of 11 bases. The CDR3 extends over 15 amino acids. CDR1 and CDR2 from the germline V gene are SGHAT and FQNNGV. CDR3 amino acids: CASSLDRTAPYEQYF. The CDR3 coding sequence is TGTGCCAGCAGCTTAGATCGAACAGCCCCCTACGAGCAGTACTTC.

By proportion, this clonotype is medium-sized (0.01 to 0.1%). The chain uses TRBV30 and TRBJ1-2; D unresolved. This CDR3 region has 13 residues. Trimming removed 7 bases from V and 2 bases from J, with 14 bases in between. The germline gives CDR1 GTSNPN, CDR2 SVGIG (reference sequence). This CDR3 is CASPIAENYGYTF. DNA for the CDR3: TGTGCCTCGCCTATCGCAGAGAACTATGGCTACACCTTC.

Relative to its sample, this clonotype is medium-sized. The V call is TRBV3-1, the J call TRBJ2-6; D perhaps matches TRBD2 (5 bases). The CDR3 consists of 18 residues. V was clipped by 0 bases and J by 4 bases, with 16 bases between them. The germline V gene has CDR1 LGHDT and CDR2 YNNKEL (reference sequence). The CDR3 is CASSQESSAGGGANVLTF. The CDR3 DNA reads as TGTGCCAGCAGCCAAGAGAGCTCCGCGGGTGGGGGGGCCAACGTCCTGACTTTC.

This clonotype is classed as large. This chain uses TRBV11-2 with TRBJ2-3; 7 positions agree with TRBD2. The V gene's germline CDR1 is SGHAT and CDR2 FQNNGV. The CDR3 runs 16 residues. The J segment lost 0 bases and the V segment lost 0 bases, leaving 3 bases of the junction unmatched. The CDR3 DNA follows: TGTGCCAGCAGCTTAGAGTTTAGCGGGAGCACAGATACGCAGTATTTT. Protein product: CASSLEFSGSTDTQYF.

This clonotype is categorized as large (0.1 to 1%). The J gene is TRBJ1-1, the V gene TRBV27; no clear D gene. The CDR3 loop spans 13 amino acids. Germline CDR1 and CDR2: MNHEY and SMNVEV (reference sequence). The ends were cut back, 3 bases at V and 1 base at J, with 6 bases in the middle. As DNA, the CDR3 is TGTGCCAGCAGTTTCGGGCCGAACACTGAAGCTTTCTTT. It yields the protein CASSFGPNTEAFF.

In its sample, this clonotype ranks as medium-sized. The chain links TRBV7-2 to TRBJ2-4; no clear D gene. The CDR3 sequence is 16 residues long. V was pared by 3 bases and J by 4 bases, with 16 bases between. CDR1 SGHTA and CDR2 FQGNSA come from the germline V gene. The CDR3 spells CASSFIHFLGKNIQYF. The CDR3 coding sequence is TGTGCCAGCAGCTTTATCCATTTTCTCGGGAAAAACATTCAGTACTTC.

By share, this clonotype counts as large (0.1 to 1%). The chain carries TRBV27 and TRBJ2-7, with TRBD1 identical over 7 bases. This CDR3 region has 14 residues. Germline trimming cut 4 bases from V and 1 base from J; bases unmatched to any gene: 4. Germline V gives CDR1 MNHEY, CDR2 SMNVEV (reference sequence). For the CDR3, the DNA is TGTGCCAGCAGTTCCCAGGGGGTTTCCTACGAGCAGTACTTC. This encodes CASSSQGVSYEQYF.

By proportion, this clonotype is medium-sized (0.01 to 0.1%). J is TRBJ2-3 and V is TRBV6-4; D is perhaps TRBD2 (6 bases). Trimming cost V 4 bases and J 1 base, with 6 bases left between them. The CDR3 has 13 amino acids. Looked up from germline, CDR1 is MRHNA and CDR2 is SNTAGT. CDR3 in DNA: TGTGCCAGCAGTGCGGGAGGCACAGATACGCAGTATTTT. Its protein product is CASSAGGTDTQYF.

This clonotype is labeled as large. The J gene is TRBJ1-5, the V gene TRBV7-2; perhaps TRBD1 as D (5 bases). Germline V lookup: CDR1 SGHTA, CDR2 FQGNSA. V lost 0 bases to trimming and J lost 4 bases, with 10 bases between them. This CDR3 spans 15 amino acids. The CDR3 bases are TGTGCCAGCAGCTTAGCCGGGGCTCCGAATCAGCCCCAGCATTTT. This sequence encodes CASSLAGAPNQPQHF.

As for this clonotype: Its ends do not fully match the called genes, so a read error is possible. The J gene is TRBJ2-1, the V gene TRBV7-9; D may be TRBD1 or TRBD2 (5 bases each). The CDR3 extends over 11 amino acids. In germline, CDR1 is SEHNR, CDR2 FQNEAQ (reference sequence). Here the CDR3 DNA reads TGTGCCAGCAGCTTAGCGGCAGGGAGCACCTTC. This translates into CASSLAAGSTF. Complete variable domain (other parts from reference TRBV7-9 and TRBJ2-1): DTGVSQNPRHKITKRGQNVTFRCDPISEHNRLYWYRQTLGQGPEFLTYFQNEAQLEKSRLLSDRFSAERPKGSFSTLEIQRTEQGDSAMYLCASSLAAGSTFGPGTRLTVL.

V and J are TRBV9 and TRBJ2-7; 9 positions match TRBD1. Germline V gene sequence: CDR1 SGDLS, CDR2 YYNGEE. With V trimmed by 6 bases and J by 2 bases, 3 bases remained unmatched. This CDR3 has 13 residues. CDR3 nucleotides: TGTGCCAGCATCGGACAGGGGACCTACGAGCAGTACTTC. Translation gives CASIGQGTYEQYF.

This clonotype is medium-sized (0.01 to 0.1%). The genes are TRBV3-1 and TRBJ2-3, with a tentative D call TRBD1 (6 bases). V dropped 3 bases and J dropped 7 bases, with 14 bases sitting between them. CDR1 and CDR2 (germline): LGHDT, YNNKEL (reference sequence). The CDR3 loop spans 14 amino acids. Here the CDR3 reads CASSHPDSLHTQYF. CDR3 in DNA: TGTGCCAGCAGCCATCCGGACAGCCTCCATACGCAGTATTTT.

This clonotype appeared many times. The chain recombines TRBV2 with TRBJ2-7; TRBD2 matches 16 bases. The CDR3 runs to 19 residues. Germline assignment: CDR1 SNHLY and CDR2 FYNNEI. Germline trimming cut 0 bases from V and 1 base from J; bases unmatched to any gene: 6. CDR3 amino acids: CASSEAGLAGGPLSYEQYF. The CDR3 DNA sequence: TGTGCCAGCAGTGAAGCGGGACTAGCGGGGGGGCCTTTGTCCTACGAGCAGTACTTC.

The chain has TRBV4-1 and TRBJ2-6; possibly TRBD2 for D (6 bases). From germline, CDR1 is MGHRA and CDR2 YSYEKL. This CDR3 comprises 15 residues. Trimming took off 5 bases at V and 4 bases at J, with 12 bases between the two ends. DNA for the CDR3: TGCGCCAGCAGCTTTGCGAGCGGGGGGGCCAACGTCCTGACTTTC. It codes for CASSFASGGANVLTF.

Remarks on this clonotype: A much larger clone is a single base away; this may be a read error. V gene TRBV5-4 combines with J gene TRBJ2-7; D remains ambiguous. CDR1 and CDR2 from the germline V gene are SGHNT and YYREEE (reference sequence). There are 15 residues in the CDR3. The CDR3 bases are TGTGCCAGCAGCTTGAGGGAAGCGATCCCCTACGGGCAGTACTTC. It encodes CASSLREAIPYGQYF.

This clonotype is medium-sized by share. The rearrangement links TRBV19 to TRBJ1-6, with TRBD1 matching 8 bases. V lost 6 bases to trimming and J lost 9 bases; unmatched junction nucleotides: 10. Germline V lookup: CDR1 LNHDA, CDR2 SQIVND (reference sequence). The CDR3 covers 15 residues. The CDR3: CASSPTGGFGSPLHF. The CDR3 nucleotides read TGTGCCAGTAGCCCAACAGGGGGATTTGGTTCACCCCTCCACTTT.

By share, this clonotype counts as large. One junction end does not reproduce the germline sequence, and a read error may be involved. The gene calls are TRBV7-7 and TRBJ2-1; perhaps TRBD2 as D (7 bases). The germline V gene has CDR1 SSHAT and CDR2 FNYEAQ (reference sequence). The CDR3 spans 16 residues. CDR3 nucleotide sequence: TGTGCTAGCAGCTTAGGGGGACTAATCTCCTACAATGAGCAGTTCTTC. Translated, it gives CASSLGGLISYNEQFF.

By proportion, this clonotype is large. The CDR3 region is CASSLPWTGTGELFF. The CDR3 nucleotides are TGTGCCAGCAGTTTACCCTGGACAGGGACCGGGGAGCTGTTTTTT. The chain couples TRBV28 to TRBJ2-2; 8 nucleotides align to TRBD1. The trim removed 2 bases at V and 5 bases at J, leaving 4 bases unmatched. CDR1 is MDHEN, CDR2 SYDVKM, per germline. The CDR3 length is 15 residues.